The entry that follows covers one T cell receptor beta chain sequence. Profiled with immunoSEQ multiplex PCR; TCRdb holds only in-frame clones, not every one. The sample includes tens of thousands of clones, 93% of them seen just once. Germline V CDR1 and CDR2: LGHNA, YSLEER. With V trimmed by 3 bases and J by 3 bases, 5 bases remained unmatched. This CDR3 has 15 amino acids. This entry comes from a study of T cell changes during pregnancy in multiple sclerosis. This specimen consisted of CD8+ T cells from peripheral blood mononuclear cells, obtained in the second trimester of pregnancy. This TCR derives from a female donor with multiple sclerosis, enrolled in a pregnancy study. The genes are TRBV4-3 and TRBJ1-1; 9 nucleotides agree with TRBD1. CDR3 residues: CASSQDRGSHTEAFF. CDR3 coding DNA: TGCGCCAGCAGCCAGGACAGGGGCTCGCACACTGAAGCTTTCTTT.